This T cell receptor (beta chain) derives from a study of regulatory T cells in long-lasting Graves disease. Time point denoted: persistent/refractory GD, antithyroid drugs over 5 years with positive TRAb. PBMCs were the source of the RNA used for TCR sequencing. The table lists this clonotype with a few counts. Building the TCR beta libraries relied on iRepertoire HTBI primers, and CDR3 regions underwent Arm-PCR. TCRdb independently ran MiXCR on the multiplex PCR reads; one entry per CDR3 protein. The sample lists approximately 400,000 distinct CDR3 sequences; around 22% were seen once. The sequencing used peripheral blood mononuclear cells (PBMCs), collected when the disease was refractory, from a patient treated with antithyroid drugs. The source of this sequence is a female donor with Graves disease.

The CDR3 is CASSYRPGEMAGYYQPQHF. In nucleotides, the CDR3 is TGTGCCAGCTCATACCGTCCGGGCGAAATGGCAGGGTACTATCAGCCCCAGCATTTT. The J gene is TRBJ1-5, the V gene TRBV6-1; D perhaps matches TRBD1 (5 bases). The CDR3 has 19 amino acids. V was trimmed by 8 bases and J by 5 bases, leaving 31 bases between them. CDR1 and CDR2 (germline): MNHNS, SASEGT.